This T cell receptor (beta chain) was sequenced in a study of identical twins. Study-wide results and limits: Models, which agreed with sharing between unrelated individuals, nonetheless underestimated the out-of-frame TCR alpha sharing seen in monozygotic twins.

This CDR3 contains 16 residues. CDR1 and CDR2 (germline): LGHDT, YNNKEL (reference sequence). J lost 3 bases, V lost 3 bases, and 5 bases had no gene match. MiXCR was run by TCRdb on the 5' RACE reads, yielding one entry per CDR3 protein. The table shows roughly 1.6 million distinct CDR3 sequences, with less than 40% occurring only once. Worth noting for this clonotype: The target antigen is unknown.

The chain employs TRBV3-1 and TRBJ2-3; TRBD2 matches 11 bases. The material sequenced was cord blood. The sequence came from a newborn girl in good health. The CDR3 DNA follows: TGTGCCAGCAGCCAGATGTTAGCGGGAGGGACAGATACGCAGTATTTT. Protein: CASSQMLAGGTDTQYF.